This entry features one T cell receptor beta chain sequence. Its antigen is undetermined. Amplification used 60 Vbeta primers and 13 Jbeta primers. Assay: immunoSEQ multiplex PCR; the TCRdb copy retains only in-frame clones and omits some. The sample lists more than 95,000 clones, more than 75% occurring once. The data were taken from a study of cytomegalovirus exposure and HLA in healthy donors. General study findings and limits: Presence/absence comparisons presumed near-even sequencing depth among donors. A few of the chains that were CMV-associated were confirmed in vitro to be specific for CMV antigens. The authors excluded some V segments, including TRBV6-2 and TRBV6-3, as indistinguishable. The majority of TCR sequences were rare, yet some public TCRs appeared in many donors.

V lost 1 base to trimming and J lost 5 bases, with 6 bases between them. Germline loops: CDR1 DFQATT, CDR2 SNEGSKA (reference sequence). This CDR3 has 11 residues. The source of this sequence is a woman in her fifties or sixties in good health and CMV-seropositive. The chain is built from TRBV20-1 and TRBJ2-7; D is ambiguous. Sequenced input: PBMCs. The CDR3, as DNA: TGCAGTGCTAGAGGTATTCACGAGCAGTACTTC. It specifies CSARGIHEQYF.